These T cell receptor beta chains were read from a single sample in a study of T cell repertoires in aging, cancer and after chemotherapy. MiXCR, run by TCRdb on the multiplex PCR reads, gives a single entry per CDR3 protein. Of 1,500 or so distinct CDR3 sequences listed, 30% to 45% are singletons. The sample comprised blood. The receptors were sampled from a human donor with a solid tumor. CDR3s include the opening cysteine and the closing phenylalanine or tryptophan. D genes are given only for firm matches. Only some rows state a clone size, as once, few, many or a class for expanded clones.

TGTGCCAGCAGCTTAAAGGGGGGACCAAACATTCAGTACTTC	CASSLKGGPNIQYF	-	TRBV7-2	TRBJ2-4	-
TGTGCCAGCTGCCAGATAGACCAAGAGACCCAGTACTTC	CASCQIDQETQYF	-	TRBV6-6	TRBJ2-5	-
TGTGCCATCTGGTTCGGAAACACCATATATTTT	CAIWFGNTIYF	-	TRBV10-3	TRBJ1-3	-
TGTGCCACTTCCCCCGGGGCCTACTATGGCTACACCTTC	CATSPGAYYGYTF	-	TRBV6-5	TRBJ1-2	-
TGTGCCAGTAGTATCCGCGCAGGGGAGGGAATCGGCTATGGCTACACCTTC	CASSIRAGEGIGYGYTF	-	TRBV19	TRBJ1-2	few
TGTGCCAGCACCCAAGGCGGGACGGGACAGCCCCAGCATTTT	CASTQGGTGQPQHF	-	TRBV7-2	TRBJ1-5	few
TGTGCCAGTAGTATCCCAGGTGGGGAAGGTGCGCAGTATTTT	CASSIPGGEGAQYF	-	TRBV19	TRBJ2-3	few
TGTGCCAGCAGCTTGGGGTCAGCCAACACTGAAGCTTTCTTT	CASSLGSANTEAFF	-	TRBV5-5	TRBJ1-1	few
TGTGCCAGCAGCTTCGACAGCTCTGGGGCCAACGTCCTGACTTTC	CASSFDSSGANVLTF	-	TRBV5-5	TRBJ2-6	medium-sized
TGTGCCAGCAGGGGGAGGTCGGAGAGCTCCTACGAGCAGTACTTC	CASRGRSESSYEQYF	-	TRBV7-2	TRBJ2-7	-
TGTGCCACCAGCAGAGACCTGACCGGCCGGGGTGAGCAGTTCTTC	CATSRDLTGRGEQFF	-	TRBV15	TRBJ2-1	-
TGTGCCAGCAGCCACGACAGAAAGGACTACGAGCAGTACTTC	CASSHDRKDYEQYF	-	TRBV7-9	TRBJ2-7	medium-sized
TGTGCCAGCACCCCCCCGGGGGCGAGTGAGACCCAGTACTTC	CASTPPGASETQYF	-	TRBV28	TRBJ2-5	medium-sized
TGTGCCAGCAGTGATTCCCAAGGGGTAACCTTGGGGAGACTGTGGAGGAATGAGCAGTTCTTC	CASSDSQGVTLGRLWRNEQFF	-	TRBV6-1	TRBJ2-1	-
TGTGCCAGCAGTCCCGTCGGGACGTGGAATGGCTACACCTTC	CASSPVGTWNGYTF	-	TRBV5-5	TRBJ1-2	few
TGTGCCTGGAGTCACGGGACAGGCAATCAGCCCCAGCATTTT	CAWSHGTGNQPQHF	TRBD1	TRBV30	TRBJ1-5	-
TGCAGCGTTGTAGGAGCCCCGTACACTGAAGCTTTCTTT	CSVVGAPYTEAFF	-	TRBV29-1	TRBJ1-1	large
TGCGCCAGCGGATCGGGGACCCTAAGGAATGGCTACACCTTC	CASGSGTLRNGYTF	-	TRBV4-1	TRBJ1-2	-
TGTGCCAGCAGTCAGGGGCCAACCTACGAGCAGTACTTC	CASSQGPTYEQYF	-	TRBV27	TRBJ2-7	few
TGCGCCAGCAGCTTGGATGGGCAAGGGACTGACTCACCCCTCCACTTT	CASSLDGQGTDSPLHF	-	TRBV5-1	TRBJ1-6	-
TGTGCCAGCAGTTACCAGAATCAGGGATCCGGGGCCAACGTCCTGACTTTC	CASSYQNQGSGANVLTF	-	TRBV6-5	TRBJ2-6	few
TGTGCCAGCAGTGTCCTGGGGGCCTCCTACGAGCAGTACTTC	CASSVLGASYEQYF	-	TRBV27	TRBJ2-7	-
TGTGCCAGCAGTGTTCAACGGTACGAGCAGTACTTC	CASSVQRYEQYF	-	TRBV5-4	TRBJ2-7	medium-sized
TGTGCCAGCAGCCAAGTAATGGTAGGGGATTACTATGGCTACACCTTC	CASSQVMVGDYYGYTF	-	TRBV4-2	TRBJ1-2	-
TGTGCCAGCAGCCGGGACTCTGGAAACACCATATATTTT	CASSRDSGNTIYF	-	TRBV12-3/TRBV12-4	TRBJ1-3	-
TGTGCCATCAGTGAAGGGGCTACTAACTATGGCTACACCTTC	CAISEGATNYGYTF	-	TRBV10-3	TRBJ1-2	few
TGTGCCAGCAGTTGGGGGGTTGGCAATCAGCCCCAGCATTTT	CASSWGVGNQPQHF	-	TRBV25-1	TRBJ1-5	-
TGCGCCAGCAGCTTGTGGGCAGGGGAGGACACTGAAGCTTTCTTT	CASSLWAGEDTEAFF	-	TRBV5-1	TRBJ1-1	few
TGCAGCGTTTTTGTACAGGCCGAGCAGTACTTC	CSVFVQAEQYF	-	TRBV29-1	TRBJ2-7	large
TGTGCCAGTACGGAGGACCGAGAAACCAACACTGAAGCTTTCTTT	CASTEDRETNTEAFF	-	TRBV19	TRBJ1-1	few
TGTGCCAGCAGTTCTCAAACAGCAGGAGATACGCAGTATTTT	CASSSQTAGDTQYF	-	TRBV27	TRBJ2-3	large
TGTGCCAGCTCACCAGATAGGGACGATGGCTACACCTTC	CASSPDRDDGYTF	-	TRBV18	TRBJ1-2	-
TGTGCCAGCTCAAGCACGACTAGCGGGAGGATTTCCTACGAGCAGTACTTC	CASSSTTSGRISYEQYF	TRBD2	TRBV18	TRBJ2-7	-
TGTGCCAGCAGTTACTCACTAGCGGGAGGGTCAGAGACCCAGTACTTC	CASSYSLAGGSETQYF	TRBD2	TRBV6-5	TRBJ2-5	few
TGTGCCAGCACGCTCACAGGGGGGAACACTGAAGCTTTCTTT	CASTLTGGNTEAFF	TRBD1	TRBV5-6	TRBJ1-1	few
TGTGCGGTCTTGAACACTGAAGCTTTCTTT	CAVLNTEAFF	-	TRBV7-9	TRBJ1-1	-
TGTGCCAGCAGAGCATACAGGGTAGACACTGAAGCTTTCTTT	CASRAYRVDTEAFF	-	TRBV6-1	TRBJ1-1	few
TGTGCCAGCAGCGTACAGGGTGGGAGGCGCGAGCAGTACTTC	CASSVQGGRREQYF	-	TRBV5-6	TRBJ2-7	-
TGTGCCAGTCCCTCGGAAACAGGGAACACTGAAGCTTTCTTT	CASPSETGNTEAFF	-	TRBV6-9	TRBJ1-1	-